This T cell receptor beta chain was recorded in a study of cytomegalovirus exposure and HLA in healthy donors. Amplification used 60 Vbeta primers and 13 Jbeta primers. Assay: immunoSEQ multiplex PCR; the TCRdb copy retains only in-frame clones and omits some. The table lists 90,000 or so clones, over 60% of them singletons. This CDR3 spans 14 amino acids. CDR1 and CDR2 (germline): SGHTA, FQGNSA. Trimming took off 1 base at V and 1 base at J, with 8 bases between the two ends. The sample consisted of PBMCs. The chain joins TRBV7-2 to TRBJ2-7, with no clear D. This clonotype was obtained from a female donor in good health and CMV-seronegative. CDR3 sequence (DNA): TGTGCCAGCAGCTTAGTCCCTACTTCCTACGAGCAGTACTTC. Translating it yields CASSLVPTSYEQYF.